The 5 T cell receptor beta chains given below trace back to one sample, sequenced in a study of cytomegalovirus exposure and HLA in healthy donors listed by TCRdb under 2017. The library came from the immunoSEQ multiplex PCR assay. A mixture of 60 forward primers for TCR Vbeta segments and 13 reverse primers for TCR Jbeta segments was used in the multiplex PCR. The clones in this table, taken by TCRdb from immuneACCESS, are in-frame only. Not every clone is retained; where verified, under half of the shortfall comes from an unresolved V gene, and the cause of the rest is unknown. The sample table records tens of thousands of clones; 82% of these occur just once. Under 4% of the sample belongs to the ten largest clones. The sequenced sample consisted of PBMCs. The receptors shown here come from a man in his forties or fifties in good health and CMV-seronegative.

As DNA, the CDR3 is TGCGCCAGCAGCTTGGCCGTCGGGAGCACAGATACGCAGTATTTT. Translating gives CASSLAVGSTDTQYF. The chain joins TRBV5-1 to TRBJ2-3; D remains ambiguous. This CDR3 region has 15 residues. V was pared by 0 bases and J by 0 bases, with 8 bases between. Germline V lookup: CDR1 SGHRS, CDR2 YFSETQ.

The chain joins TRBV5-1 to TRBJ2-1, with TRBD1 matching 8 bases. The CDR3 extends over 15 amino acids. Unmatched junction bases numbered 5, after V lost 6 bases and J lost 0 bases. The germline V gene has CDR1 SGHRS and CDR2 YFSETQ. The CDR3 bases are TGCGCCAGCACCATAGACAGGGGCTCCTACAATGAGCAGTTCTTC. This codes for CASTIDRGSYNEQFF.

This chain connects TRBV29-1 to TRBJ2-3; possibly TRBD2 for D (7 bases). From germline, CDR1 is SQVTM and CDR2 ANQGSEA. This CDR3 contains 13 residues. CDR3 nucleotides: TGCGGGACACGGGCGGGGGGCACAGATACGCAGTATTTT. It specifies CGTRAGGTDTQYF.

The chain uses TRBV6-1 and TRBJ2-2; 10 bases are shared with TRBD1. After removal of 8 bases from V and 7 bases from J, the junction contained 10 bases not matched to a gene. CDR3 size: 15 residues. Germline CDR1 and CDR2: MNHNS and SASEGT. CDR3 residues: CASVKDRGQNGELFF. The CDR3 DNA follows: TGTGCCAGCGTTAAAGACAGGGGGCAGAACGGGGAGCTGTTTTTT.

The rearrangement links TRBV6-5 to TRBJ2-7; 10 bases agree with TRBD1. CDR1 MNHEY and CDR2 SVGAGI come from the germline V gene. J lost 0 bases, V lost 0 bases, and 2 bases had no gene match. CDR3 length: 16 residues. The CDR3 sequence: CASSYSGTGASYEQYF. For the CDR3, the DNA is TGTGCCAGCAGTTACTCGGGGACAGGGGCCTCCTACGAGCAGTACTTC.